The rows below give T cell receptor beta chains drawn from one sample of a study of blood T cells in healthy people across ages. TCRdb used MiXCR to reprocess the 5' RACE reads, holding one entry per CDR3 protein. The table includes about 1.1 million distinct CDR3 sequences, 35% to 40% detected once. The sample comprised blood. These receptors were collected from a young man in good health. Each CDR3 is given with its conserved first and last residue. A D gene is named only where the DNA matches it firmly. Clone size is shown for a subset of rows, as once, few, many or a class of expanded clone.

d_call clone_size j_call v_call cdr3_nt cdr3_aa
NA few TRBJ2-2 TRBV10-3 TGTGCCACCCTTCCAAGGAATACCGGGGAGCTGTTTTTT CATLPRNTGELFF
NA once TRBJ2-7 TRBV4-3 TGCGCCAGCGGCCAAGAAGAGGGTGGATCGTACGAGCAGTACTTC CASGQEEGGSYEQYF
NA NA TRBJ2-3 TRBV4-1 TGCGCCAGCAGCTCAGGGGGGGACACCACAGATACGCAGTATTTT CASSSGGDTTDTQYF
NA few TRBJ1-1 TRBV9 TGTGCCAGCAGTCGCCAAAGGGGAGATACTGAAGCTTTCTTT CASSRQRGDTEAFF
NA NA TRBJ2-7 TRBV29-1 TGCAGCGTTGTGCCGACGGACGTCTTCTCCTACGAGCAGTACTTC CSVVPTDVFSYEQYF
NA NA TRBJ2-5 TRBV7-9 TGTGCCAGCAGCTTAGTTCGGGCCCAAGCGGAGACCCAGTACTTC CASSLVRAQAETQYF
NA NA TRBJ2-7 TRBV10-3 TGTGCCGTCAGTGAGAAACTCGACGAGCAGTACTTC CAVSEKLDEQYF
TRBD1 NA TRBJ1-6 TRBV6-1 TGTGCCAGCAGCTGGACAGGGGCTGGTTCCTATAATTCACCCCTCCACTTT CASSWTGAGSYNSPLHF
NA few TRBJ1-1 TRBV7-9 TGTGCCAGCAGCCCCCCTCCGGAGTCCGAAGCTTTCTTT CASSPPPESEAFF
NA few TRBJ2-3 TRBV5-1 TGCGCCAGCAGCCCGTTAGACAGCTGTACGCAGTATTTT CASSPLDSCTQYF
NA NA TRBJ1-1 TRBV19 TGTGCCAGTACCTTGGGCGGGGAGCGGAACACTGAAGCTTTCTTT CASTLGGERNTEAFF
NA NA TRBJ1-5 TRBV18 TGTGCCAGCTCAATAGGAGCGGGTGGTCAGCCCCAGCATTTT CASSIGAGGQPQHF
TRBD2 NA TRBJ2-1 TRBV5-1 TGCGCCAGCAGCCCGGCGACTAGCGGGGGGGCCTTTAGTTCCTATGAGCAGTTCTTC CASSPATSGGAFSSYEQFF
NA NA TRBJ1-2 TRBV3-1 TGTGCCAGCAGCAAAGCCCAGGGATTAAACTATGGCTACACCTTC CASSKAQGLNYGYTF
TRBD2 NA TRBJ2-7 TRBV5-1 TGCGCCAGCAAACTAGCGGGTTACAATGAGCAGTACTTC CASKLAGYNEQYF
TRBD1 NA TRBJ1-1 TRBV6-1 TGTGCCAGCAGTGGCCCGGACAGGGGTAACACTGAAGCTTTCTTT CASSGPDRGNTEAFF
TRBD2 NA TRBJ2-3 TRBV19 TGTGCCAGTACGAATCGGGGGGGCCGCGCAGATACGCAGTATTTT CASTNRGGRADTQYF
TRBD2 few TRBJ2-1 TRBV7-2 TGTGCCAGCAGCTCTACTAGCGGGGCCTACAATGAGCAGTTCTTC CASSSTSGAYNEQFF
NA few TRBJ1-2 TRBV20-1 TGCAGTGCTAGAGAGGAGGCTCAGGGGTATGGCTACACCTTC CSAREEAQGYGYTF
NA few TRBJ1-2 TRBV6-2/TRBV6-3 TGTGCCAGCAGTTACCCGGCCGGGCGGAATGGCTACACCTTC CASSYPAGRNGYTF
NA NA TRBJ2-1 TRBV3-1 TGTGCCAGCAGCCAAGAAGGGCTAGTTTACAATGAGCAGTTCTTC CASSQEGLVYNEQFF
NA few TRBJ2-1 TRBV2 TGTGCCAGCAGTAAATCGGGTCGAGATACCAGCAATGAGCAGTTCTTC CASSKSGRDTSNEQFF
TRBD1 few TRBJ1-1 TRBV29-1 TGCAGCGTTGAACTGGACAGGGGCACTGAAGCTTTCTTT CSVELDRGTEAFF
NA NA TRBJ2-3 TRBV4-3 TGCGCCAGCAGCCAAGTCGCCACTACAGATACGCAGTATTTT CASSQVATTDTQYF
TRBD1 NA TRBJ1-1 TRBV5-1 TGCGCCAGCAGCGCGTACAGGGGGAACACTGAAGCTTTCTTT CASSAYRGNTEAFF
NA NA TRBJ2-1 TRBV5-1 TGCGCCAGCAGCCCCGGGCTTAGCGATGAGCAGTTCTTC CASSPGLSDEQFF
NA NA TRBJ1-5 TRBV6-5 TGTACCAGCAGTCCGAGTCACAGGTCTTTGAGGCAGCCCCAGCATTTT CTSSPSHRSLRQPQHF
TRBD1 many TRBJ1-2 TRBV9 TGTGCCAGCAGCGTTACAGGGGCGCTAGACTATGGCTACACCTTC CASSVTGALDYGYTF
NA NA TRBJ2-6 TRBV6-6 TGTGCCAGCACCGAGAGACGGACCTCCTCTGGGGCCAACGTCCTGACTTTC CASTERRTSSGANVLTF
TRBD1 few TRBJ1-2 TRBV6-6 TGTGCCAGCAGCTGGACAGGGAGAAGTGGCTACACCTTC CASSWTGRSGYTF
NA few TRBJ2-2 TRBV27 TGTGCCAGCAGTGTGTTCAGCACCGGGGAGCTGTTTTTT CASSVFSTGELFF
TRBD1 NA TRBJ2-7 TRBV6-5 TGTGCCAGCAGTTACTCTAGGACAGGTATCTACGAGCAGTACTTC CASSYSRTGIYEQYF
NA NA TRBJ2-7 TRBV13 TGTGCCAGCGGAGGAGGACGCAATGAGCAGTACTTC CASGGGRNEQYF
NA NA TRBJ1-1 TRBV6-1 TGTGCCAGCAGTGAACGAGTCGGCCGAAGGGAAGCTTTCTTT CASSERVGRREAFF
NA NA TRBJ2-3 TRBV20-1 TGCAGTGCTAGGTCAGGGAGTTACACAGATACGCAGTATTTT CSARSGSYTDTQYF
TRBD1 many TRBJ1-2 TRBV7-2 TGTGCCAGCAGCGGGGACAGGTCATATGGCTACACCTTC CASSGDRSYGYTF